One sample yielded the 9 T cell receptor beta chains listed below, sequenced in a study of cytomegalovirus exposure and HLA in healthy donors. Vbeta (60) and Jbeta (13) primers were used in the PCR. Measured with immunoSEQ multiplex PCR; TCRdb has only the in-frame clones, and not every one. This sample has some 160,000 clones, with under 85% found just once. Sequencing input: PBMCs. These receptors came from a young woman in good health and CMV-seronegative.

The chain links TRBV11-2 to TRBJ2-3; 10 bases are a match to TRBD2. After removal of 5 bases from V and 1 base from J, the junction contained 6 bases not matched to a gene. The CDR3 totals 16 residues. Germline lookup yields CDR1 SGHAT and CDR2 FQNNGV. DNA of the CDR3: TGTGCCAGCAGCGTTCTAGCGGGGGCCCGCACAGATACGCAGTATTTT. Its protein is CASSVLAGARTDTQYF.

The chain recombines TRBV14 with TRBJ1-6; 7 bases line up with TRBD1. In germline, CDR1 is SGHDN, CDR2 FVKESK. J gave up 10 bases and V 6 bases, and 9 bases lay outside the gene matches. The CDR3 totals 14 residues. The CDR3 DNA reads TGTGCCAGCAGTAAAAGACAGGGCGAATCACCCCTCCACTTT. It specifies CASSKRQGESPLHF. The full variable domain, completed using reference TRBV14 and TRBJ1-6, is EAGVTQFPSHSVIEKGQTVTLRCDPISGHDNLYWYRRVMGKEIKFLLHFVKESKQDESGMPNNRFLAERTGGTYSTLKVQPAELEDSGVYFCASSKRQGESPLHFGNGTRLTVT.

The gene calls are TRBV7-9 and TRBJ1-1, with a possible D match to TRBD1 (5 bases). CDR1 and CDR2 from the germline V gene are SEHNR and FQNEAQ (reference sequence). Trimming took 0 bases from V and 6 from J, leaving 11 bases between them. The CDR3 contains 14 residues. The CDR3 sequence: CASSLAGDSAEAFF. DNA for the CDR3: TGTGCCAGCAGCTTAGCAGGGGATTCCGCTGAAGCTTTCTTT.

The V and J genes are TRBV2 and TRBJ1-2; 11 bases line up with TRBD1. The germline gives CDR1 SNHLY, CDR2 FYNNEI. The CDR3 has 16 residues. The V segment lost 6 bases and the J segment 4 bases; nucleotides outside the gene matches: 10. The CDR3 reads CASSPKGTGGGYGYTF. CDR3 DNA: TGTGCCAGCAGCCCCAAAGGGACAGGGGGTGGCTATGGCTACACCTTC.

CDR3 nucleotides: TGTGCCAGCATTGGGGGCAGGGCGGCCCAGTACTTC. The encoded protein is CASIGGRAAQYF. This rearrangement joins TRBV2 to TRBJ2-5, with a tentative D call TRBD1 (6 bases). CDR1 SNHLY and CDR2 FYNNEI come from the germline V gene. V lost 7 bases to trimming and J lost 9 bases, with 15 bases between them. CDR3 length: 12 amino acids.

The chain is built from TRBV11-3 and TRBJ2-3, with D perhaps TRBD2 (7 bases). Germline V lookup: CDR1 SGHNT, CDR2 YENEEA. Trimming stripped 4 bases from V and 4 bases from J, with 18 bases between. CDR3 size: 16 residues. CDR3 DNA: TGTGCCAGCAGCTCCCGGGGCGGGGGCCCAGCAGATACGCAGTATTTT. Protein: CASSSRGGGPADTQYF.

This sequence joins TRBV11-2 and TRBJ2-7; D is perhaps TRBD2 (6 bases). There are 13 residues in the CDR3. Trimming took off 6 bases at V and 3 bases at J, with 12 bases between the two ends. From germline, CDR1 is SGHAT and CDR2 FQNNGV. Here the CDR3 DNA reads TGTGCCAGCAGTCAAGCGGGCAGCTACGAGCAGTACTTC. It specifies CASSQAGSYEQYF.

This chain links TRBV19 with TRBJ1-6; D gene ambiguous. The CDR3 totals 14 residues. CDR1 and CDR2 (germline): LNHDA, SQIVND (reference sequence). With 1 base removed from V and 10 bases from J, the gap between germline ends came to 11 bases. CDR3 nucleotides: TGTGCCAGTAGTATAGGTGGCGGTATGTCACCCCTCCACTTT. Translation gives CASSIGGGMSPLHF.

This clone was found once. The chain links TRBV10-3 to TRBJ2-5, with a weak D call TRBD1 (6 bases). V shed 4 bases and J shed 4 bases, with 16 bases lying between them. CDR3 length: 15 amino acids. CDR1 and CDR2 (germline): ENHRY, SYGVKD. The CDR3 loop is CAISAHREPGETQYF. CDR3 DNA sequence: TGTGCCATCAGTGCCCACAGGGAGCCTGGAGAGACCCAGTACTTC.